This TCR beta chain was identified during a study of response to subunit inactivated influenza vaccine. Overall study results and limits: The authors offered the suggestion that each seasonal influenza vaccination recruits few new T cells.

TCRdb used MiXCR to reprocess the RT-PCR reads, holding one entry per CDR3 protein. This table has 450,000 to 600,000 distinct CDR3 sequences, about 15% appearing once. V was pared by 2 bases and J by 7 bases, with 12 bases between. The CDR3 has 14 amino acids. This clonotype was counted a few times. Its antigen is unidentified. The sequence derives from a man in his fifties or sixties who received an inactivated influenza vaccine. The sequencing used CD4+ T cells sorted from PBMCs, collected around 25 months after vaccination. The chain couples TRBV12-3 or TRBV12-4 to TRBJ1-5; possible D gene TRBD1, 5 bases. CDR3 coding DNA: TGTGCCAGCAGTTTAACCGCAGGGAGACAGCCCCAGCATTTT. Translating it yields CASSLTAGRQPQHF.